The table lists the clone carrying this TCR beta chain with a few counts. This entry is derived from a study of human T cells and chemical hapten exposure. TCRdb passed the RACE reads through MiXCR, listing each CDR3 protein once. Here the sample spans a few hundred thousand distinct CDR3 sequences, approximately 8.6% being singletons. Documented time point: pre-sensitization, week 0. Treatment described: therapeutic diphenylcyclopropenone sensitization with weekly scalp DPC. Trimming took 4 bases from V and 9 from J; bases not matched to a gene: 3. The germline CDR1 and CDR2 sequences are LGHDT and YNNKEL (reference sequence). This CDR3 spans 13 amino acids.

The clonotype comes from a woman between 40 and 55 years old with alopecia areata. Some clones in this sample may be carry-over from other donors' samples. The chain has TRBV3-1 and TRBJ1-6, with 7 bases that match TRBD1. Specimen: whole blood, collected in connection with sensitization to the hapten diphenylcyclopropenone (DPC). The CDR3 DNA is TGTGCCAGCAGCCCACAGGGGATTTCACCCCTCCACTTT. Its translation: CASSPQGISPLHF. Using reference TRBV3-1 and TRBJ1-6 for the parts outside the CDR3, the full variable domain is DTAVSQTPKYLVTQMGNDKSIKCEQNLGHDTMYWYKQDSKKFLKIMFSYNNKELIINETVPNRFSPKSPDKAHLNLHINSLELGDSAVYFCASSPQGISPLHFGNGTRLTVT.